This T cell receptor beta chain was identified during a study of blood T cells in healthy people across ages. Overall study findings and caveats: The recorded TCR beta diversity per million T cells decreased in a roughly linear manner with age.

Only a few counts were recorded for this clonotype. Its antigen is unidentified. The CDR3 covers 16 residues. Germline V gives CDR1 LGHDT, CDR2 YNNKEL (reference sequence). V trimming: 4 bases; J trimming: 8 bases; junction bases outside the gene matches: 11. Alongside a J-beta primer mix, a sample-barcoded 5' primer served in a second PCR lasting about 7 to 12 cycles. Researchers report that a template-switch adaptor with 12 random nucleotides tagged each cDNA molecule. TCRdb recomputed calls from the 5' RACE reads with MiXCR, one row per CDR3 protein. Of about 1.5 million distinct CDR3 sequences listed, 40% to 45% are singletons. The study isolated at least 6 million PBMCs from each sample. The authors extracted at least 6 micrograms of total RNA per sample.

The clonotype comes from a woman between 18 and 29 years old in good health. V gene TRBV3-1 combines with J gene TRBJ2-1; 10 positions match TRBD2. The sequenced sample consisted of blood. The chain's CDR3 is CASSPLGGTSDDEQFF. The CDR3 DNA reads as TGTGCCAGCAGCCCCCTAGGAGGGACTAGCGACGATGAGCAGTTCTTC.